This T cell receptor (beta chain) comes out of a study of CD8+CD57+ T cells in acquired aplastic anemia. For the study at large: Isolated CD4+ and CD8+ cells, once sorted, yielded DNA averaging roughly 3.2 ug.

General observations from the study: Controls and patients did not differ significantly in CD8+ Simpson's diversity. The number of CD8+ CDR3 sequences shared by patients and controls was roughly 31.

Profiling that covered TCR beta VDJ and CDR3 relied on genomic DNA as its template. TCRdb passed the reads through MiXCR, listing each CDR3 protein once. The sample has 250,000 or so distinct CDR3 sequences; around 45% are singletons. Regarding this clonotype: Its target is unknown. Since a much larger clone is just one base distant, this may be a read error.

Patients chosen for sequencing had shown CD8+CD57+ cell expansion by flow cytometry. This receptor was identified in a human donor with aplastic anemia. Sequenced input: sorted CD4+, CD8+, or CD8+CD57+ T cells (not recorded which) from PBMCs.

CDR3 nucleotides: TGTGCCGGCAGACCACCGGGACAGGGTTCTTCCGGGGAGCTGTTTTTT. Translated: CAGRPPGQGSSGELFF. V usage is TRBV7-2 and J usage is TRBJ2-2; 9 bases are a match to TRBD1. The CDR3 contains 16 residues. Germline lookup yields CDR1 SGHTA and CDR2 FQGNSA.